This T cell receptor beta chain came from a study of vaccination and CD4 T cells after COVID-19. An Oncomine TCR Beta short-read assay was used to sequence the DNA from cultured CD4+ T cells. Each CDR3 protein is one row after TCRdb ran MiXCR on the PCR reads. The sample contains 10,000 to 15,000 distinct CDR3 sequences, around 58% of which appear only once. Treatment specified: roughly 11-day PBMC culture with coronavirus spike peptide pools or control peptides (ViraFEST assay). Antigen-specific T cells were expanded with peptide pools by ViraFEST, and TCRs were then sequenced. Worth noting for this clonotype: Its specificity is unknown.

This CDR3 is 12 amino acids long. Germline CDR1 SGHTA, CDR2 FQGTGA. V gave up 5 bases and J gave up 6 bases, with 11 bases separating them. The sequence came from a human donor who had recovered from COVID-19. This chain links TRBV7-3 with TRBJ2-7, with a possible D match to TRBD2 (5 bases). Material for sequencing was CD4+ T cells from blood, cultured in vitro. The CDR3 sequence: CASSAARGEQYF. CDR3 DNA: TGTGCCAGCAGCGCAGCCCGGGGCGAGCAGTACTTC.